The 31 T cell receptor beta chains below come from one sample, sequenced in a study of beta chain features in type 1 diabetes (dated by TCRdb to the late 2010s). Library preparation used the immunoSEQ multiplex PCR assay. The entire isolated RNA was reverse transcribed using the High Capacity cDNA Reverse Transcription Kit, and thus expressed TCRB transcripts were sequenced. The clones in this table, taken by TCRdb from immuneACCESS, are in-frame only. Not every clone is retained; where verified, under half of the shortfall comes from an unresolved V gene, and the cause of the rest is unknown. This sample comprises 900,000 or so clones, roughly 16% of them detected only once. The ten largest clones add up to 0.02% to 0.03% of the sample. Input material: naive CD4+ T cells from blood. The cell subset or site label corresponds to: true naive CD4+ T cells. The source of these receptors is a woman aged 18-35 years in good health.

The rearrangement joins TRBV7-6 to TRBJ2-3; TRBD2 agrees at 7 bases. CDR3 size: 15 residues. J lost 3 bases, V lost 4 bases, and 7 bases had no gene match. Per germline, CDR1 SGHVS and CDR2 FNYEAQ. Here the CDR3 DNA reads TGTGCCAGCAGCTCCCTTGGGGGGGGTACAGATACGCAGTATTTT. Translating gives CASSSLGGGTDTQYF.

This clone was observed a handful of times. The rearrangement uses TRBV18 and TRBJ2-7; 9 nucleotides agree with TRBD1. Germline V gene lookup returns CDR1 KGHSH and CDR2 LQKENI. The CDR3 consists of 16 residues. Trimming at V came to 5 bases and at J to 1 base, leaving 9 bases not matched to a gene. Here the CDR3 reads CASSVLQGAESYEQYF. The CDR3 coding sequence is TGTGCCAGCTCAGTTCTACAGGGGGCGGAATCCTACGAGCAGTACTTC.

The chain couples TRBV7-8 to TRBJ2-1; 7 bases match TRBD2. Per germline, CDR1 SGHVS and CDR2 FQNEAQ. CDR3 length equals 15 residues. The V and J ends lost 0 bases and 2 bases, in that order; junction bases with no gene match: 1. CDR3: CASSLAGGPYNEQFF. CDR3 in DNA: TGTGCCAGCAGCTTAGCGGGAGGGCCCTACAATGAGCAGTTCTTC.

This chain links TRBV7-2 with TRBJ1-2; D is unclear. The CDR3 runs to 16 residues. V lost 1 base, J lost 1 base, and 13 bases lay in between. Germline V CDR1 and CDR2: SGHTA, FQGNSA. CDR3 sequence: CASSLEFGGVNYGYTF. For the CDR3, the DNA is TGTGCCAGCAGCTTAGAGTTCGGTGGGGTTAACTATGGCTACACCTTC.

The chain links TRBV5-1 to TRBJ1-1; no clear D gene. V gave up 4 bases and J gave up 1 base, with 17 bases separating them. Per the germline V gene, CDR1 is SGHRS and CDR2 is YFSETQ. CDR3 size: 16 residues. CDR3 residues: CASSQSGQTANTEAFF. CDR3 coding DNA: TGCGCCAGCAGCCAGAGCGGGCAGACCGCGAACACTGAAGCTTTCTTT.

The CDR3 DNA sequence: TGTGCCAGCAGCTTAGTTGGTTCAGGGAATCAGCCCCAGCATTTT. It translates to CASSLVGSGNQPQHF. This sequence joins TRBV7-9 and TRBJ1-5; a possible D gene is TRBD1 (5 bases). Per the germline V gene, CDR1 is SEHNR and CDR2 is FQNEAQ (reference sequence). The V end lost 1 base, the J end lost 4 bases, and 11 bases lay between the germline ends. This CDR3 has 15 amino acids.

V is TRBV28 and J is TRBJ2-7; weak D call: TRBD1 (7 bases). Trimming took off 5 bases at V and 3 bases at J, with 17 bases between the two ends. This CDR3 comprises 15 residues. CDR1 is MDHEN and CDR2 is SYDVKM in the germline V gene. CDR3 nucleotides: TGTGCCAGCAGTCCCCAGGGGGGAAGAGACTACGAGCAGTACTTC. It is translated as CASSPQGGRDYEQYF.

The V and J genes are TRBV27 and TRBJ1-4; D is unresolved. Germline CDR1 and CDR2: MNHEY and SMNVEV (reference sequence). The V end was cut by 5 bases, the J end by 8 bases, with 15 bases between. The CDR3 has 14 amino acids. The CDR3 reads CASSVARPREKLFF. The CDR3 DNA follows: TGTGCCAGCAGTGTAGCCAGACCACGGGAAAAACTGTTTTTT.

This clone has just a few counts. The chain carries TRBV7-8 and TRBJ2-7, with D possibly being TRBD1 (5 bases). Germline CDR1 is SGHVS and CDR2 is FQNEAQ. The CDR3 extends over 14 amino acids. V dropped 8 bases and J dropped 0 bases, with 14 bases sitting between them. CDR3 sequence (DNA): TGTGCCAGCTTACCGATGACAGCCTCCTACGAGCAGTACTTC. As protein: CASLPMTASYEQYF.

This clone occurred a few times. V and J are TRBV7-9 and TRBJ2-1, with 11 bases aligning to TRBD2. This CDR3 spans 16 amino acids. The junction had 12 bases not matched to a gene; V was cut back by 2 bases and J by 12 bases. Germline CDR1 SEHNR, CDR2 FQNEAQ (reference sequence). CDR3 protein: CASSLLTGLAGGGQFF. In DNA, the CDR3 is TGTGCCAGCAGCTTACTGACCGGACTAGCGGGCGGGGGGCAGTTCTTC.

J is TRBJ2-5 and V is TRBV5-6; unclear D gene. V was shortened by 3 bases and J by 4 bases, with 7 bases between the two germline ends. Germline-derived CDR1 and CDR2 are SGHDT and YYEEEE. The CDR3 runs 12 residues. Written as DNA, the CDR3 is TGTGCCAGCAGCTCGCCCCCAGAGACCCAGTACTTC. Its protein is CASSSPPETQYF. Full variable domain (rest looked up from reference TRBV5-6 and TRBJ2-5): DAGVTQSPTHLIKTRGQQVTLRCSPKSGHDTVSWYQQALGQGPQFIFQYYEEEERQRGNFPDRFSGHQFPNYSSELNVNALLLGDSALYLCASSSPPETQYFGPGTRLLVL.

The chain carries TRBV29-1 and TRBJ2-3; 7 bases match TRBD2. The CDR3 has 15 residues. J lost 4 bases, V lost 5 bases, and 12 bases had no gene match. The V gene's germline CDR1 is SQVTM and CDR2 ANQGSEA. The CDR3 coding sequence is TGCAGCGTTCCCCCGACTAGCCTGGTTCCAGATACGCAGTATTTT. This codes for CSVPPTSLVPDTQYF.

This sequence joins TRBV18 and TRBJ2-6, with a weak D call TRBD1 (6 bases). The germline V gene encodes CDR1 KGHSH and CDR2 LQKENI. The germline V and J ends were trimmed by 3 bases and 0 bases, with 9 bases remaining between them. The CDR3 is 16 amino acids. In DNA form, the CDR3 reads TGTGCCAGCTCACCGGGACAAGGCTCTGGGGCCAACGTCCTGACTTTC. Encoded protein: CASSPGQGSGANVLTF.

This clone has more than one count but fewer than ten. This chain joins TRBV7-9 and TRBJ2-1; 12 nucleotides match TRBD2. CDR1 is SEHNR and CDR2 is FQNEAQ in the germline V gene (reference sequence). The CDR3 runs to 19 residues. Trimming at V came to 5 bases and at J to 1 base, leaving 12 bases not matched to a gene. Here the CDR3 reads CASSGGGTSGLRSYNEQFF. Written as DNA, the CDR3 is TGTGCCAGCAGCGGGGGTGGGACTAGCGGGCTTCGTTCCTACAATGAGCAGTTCTTC.

V and J are TRBV7-2 and TRBJ1-2, with 7 bases lining up with TRBD1. Trimming took 5 bases from V and 6 from J; bases not matched to a gene: 12. This CDR3 is 15 amino acids long. CDR1 is SGHTA, CDR2 FQGNSA, per germline. This CDR3 reads CASSPYRGQGHGYTF. The CDR3 region has the DNA TGTGCCAGCAGCCCATACAGGGGCCAGGGACATGGCTACACCTTC.

This clone came up a few times. This rearrangement joins TRBV6-1 to TRBJ2-5, with TRBD1 matching over 9 bases. V lost 8 bases, J lost 4 bases, and 8 bases stayed unmatched. The CDR3 runs 14 residues. Per germline, CDR1 MNHNS and CDR2 SASEGT. DNA for the CDR3: TGTGCCAGCCGAAGACAGGGGGTTTTAGAGACCCAGTACTTC. Its translation is CASRRQGVLETQYF.

There are a few counts of this clone. CDR3: CSVARDWQETQYF. The CDR3 DNA follows: TGCAGCGTTGCAAGGGACTGGCAAGAGACCCAGTACTTC. The chain is built from TRBV29-1 and TRBJ2-5; tentative D call: TRBD2 (6 bases). The V end lost 4 bases, the J end lost 2 bases, and 11 bases lay between the germline ends. Germline values: CDR1 SQVTM, CDR2 ANQGSEA. This CDR3 is 13 amino acids long.

The chain links TRBV29-1 to TRBJ1-1; D not certain. The CDR3 is made up of 14 amino acids. V lost 4 bases, J lost 7 bases, and 19 bases lay in between. Germline CDR1 and CDR2: SQVTM and ANQGSEA. The CDR3 here is CSVVRWTRLFEAFF. CDR3 nucleotides: TGCAGCGTTGTTAGGTGGACGCGCCTATTTGAAGCTTTCTTT.

This chain's CDR3 is CASSLGRYSGNTIYF. CDR3 DNA sequence: TGTGCCAGCAGCTTAGGACGGTACTCTGGAAACACCATATATTTT. The gene calls are TRBV13 and TRBJ1-3; D unclear. The CDR3 is 15 residues long. The V end lost 0 bases, the J end lost 0 bases, and 6 bases lay between the germline ends. CDR1 PRHDT and CDR2 FYEKMQ come from the germline V gene (reference sequence).

V and J are TRBV19 and TRBJ1-1; D is undetermined. The germline CDR1 and CDR2 sequences are LNHDA and SQIVND (reference sequence). This CDR3 comprises 17 residues. Trimming took off 4 bases at V and 0 bases at J, with 18 bases between the two ends. The DNA of the CDR3 is TGTGCCAGTAGTACCCAGGTGGTTAGCTCCATGAACACTGAAGCTTTCTTT. It translates to CASSTQVVSSMNTEAFF.

The chain employs TRBV7-8 and TRBJ2-1; possibly TRBD2 for D (6 bases). Germline loops: CDR1 SGHVS, CDR2 FQNEAQ. CDR3 size: 18 residues. The V gene lost 4 bases and the J gene lost 4 bases, with 23 bases spanning the gap. The CDR3 reads CASSYDAGSSGRYNEQFF. CDR3 nucleotides: TGTGCCAGCAGCTACGACGCGGGTAGCAGCGGGCGATACAATGAGCAGTTCTTC.

The chain couples TRBV2 to TRBJ1-3; D not resolved. Germline V gives CDR1 SNHLY, CDR2 FYNNEI. The CDR3 runs 14 residues. V was cut by 4 bases and J by 0 bases, with 7 bases left in between. CDR3 DNA sequence: TGTGCCAGCAGTGGGCGGCTCTCTGGAAACACCATATATTTT. Its protein is CASSGRLSGNTIYF.

The rearrangement links TRBV7-3 to TRBJ2-7, with TRBD1 matching over 10 bases. The trim removed 2 bases at V and 6 bases at J, leaving 4 bases unmatched. This CDR3 spans 14 amino acids. CDR1 is SGHTA and CDR2 is FQGTGA in the germline V gene. CDR3 in DNA: TGTGCCAGCAGCTTAGGGGGACAGGGGCGCGAGCAGTACTTC. Translated, it gives CASSLGGQGREQYF.

This clone has just a few counts. This sequence joins TRBV4-1 and TRBJ2-4, with D possibly TRBD1 on 5 matching bases. This CDR3 comprises 17 residues. The germline gives CDR1 MGHRA, CDR2 YSYEKL. Trimming took 1 base from V and 1 from J, leaving 14 bases between them. CDR3 sequence: CASSQGSQGIAKNIQYF. The CDR3 nucleotides are TGCGCCAGCAGCCAAGGGTCCCAGGGTATTGCCAAAAACATTCAGTACTTC.

This clone was detected only a few times. The chain carries TRBV19 and TRBJ2-1; D not resolved. V dropped 5 bases and J dropped 4 bases, with 9 bases sitting between them. Germline loops: CDR1 LNHDA, CDR2 SQIVND (reference sequence). CDR3 length: 13 amino acids. CDR3: CASSPTSYNEQFF. The CDR3 DNA reads TGTGCCAGTAGTCCAACTTCATACAATGAGCAGTTCTTC.

This sequence joins TRBV19 and TRBJ2-2, with 8 bases aligning to TRBD1. The CDR3 extends over 16 amino acids. CDR1 and CDR2 (germline): LNHDA, SQIVND (reference sequence). Germline trimming cut 3 bases from V and 5 bases from J; bases unmatched to any gene: 8. The CDR3 sequence is CASSMDRERHTGELFF. In DNA, the CDR3 is TGTGCCAGTAGTATGGACAGGGAAAGGCATACCGGGGAGCTGTTTTTT.

To note about this clone: This same CDR3 is encoded by further DNA sequences in the sample. This chain uses TRBV16 with TRBJ1-5; D uncertain. The CDR3 runs to 13 residues. The germline gives CDR1 KGHSY, CDR2 FQNENV. Trimming removed 0 bases from V and 3 bases from J, with 3 bases in between. Here the CDR3 reads CASSQSHNQPQHF. The CDR3 bases are TGTGCCAGCAGCCAATCGCACAATCAGCCCCAGCATTTT. Full variable domain (rest looked up from reference TRBV16 and TRBJ1-5): GEEVAQTPKHLVRGEGQKAKLYCAPIKGHSYVFWYQQVLKNEFKFLISFQNENVFDETGMPKERFSAKCLPNSPCSLEIQATKLEDSAVYFCASSQSHNQPQHFGDGTRLSIL.

The chain joins TRBV14 to TRBJ2-5; the D gene is possibly TRBD1 (5 bases). The CDR3 is 14 amino acids. V lost 0 bases, J lost 5 bases, and 10 bases lay in between. Germline assignment: CDR1 SGHDN and CDR2 FVKESK. The CDR3 is CASSQERGGETQYF. Here the CDR3 DNA reads TGTGCCAGCAGCCAAGAAAGGGGTGGGGAGACCCAGTACTTC. Together with reference TRBV14 and TRBJ2-5, the CDR3 gives the full variable domain: EAGVTQFPSHSVIEKGQTVTLRCDPISGHDNLYWYRRVMGKEIKFLLHFVKESKQDESGMPNNRFLAERTGGTYSTLKVQPAELEDSGVYFCASSQERGGETQYFGPGTRLLVL.

This clone was recorded a few times. The rearrangement joins TRBV2 to TRBJ2-5; TRBD2 might be the D (6 bases). The V gene lost 3 bases and the J gene lost 2 bases, with 10 bases spanning the gap. This CDR3 contains 14 residues. Germline loops: CDR1 SNHLY, CDR2 FYNNEI. CDR3 residues: CASSEGGAQETQYF. The CDR3 DNA reads TGTGCCAGCAGTGAGGGCGGGGCGCAAGAGACCCAGTACTTC.

The V call is TRBV6-6, the J call TRBJ2-7; D is tentatively TRBD1 or TRBD2 (5 bases each). From germline, CDR1 is MNHNY and CDR2 SVGAGI (reference sequence). This CDR3 region has 14 residues. The V and J ends lost 8 bases and 3 bases respectively, with 17 bases between them. The CDR3 nucleotides are TGTGCCAGCGGGTTGGGGCGGAGGAACTACGAGCAGTACTTC. Its translation: CASGLGRRNYEQYF.

In this sample, this clone turned up a few times. The chain recombines TRBV7-2 with TRBJ2-7; D remains ambiguous. CDR1 and CDR2 (germline): SGHTA, FQGNSA. V was clipped by 6 bases and J by 2 bases, with 14 bases between them. CDR3 length: 14 amino acids. CDR3 sequence reads: CASRSFEATYEQYF. The DNA of the CDR3 is TGTGCCAGCAGAAGCTTCGAGGCTACCTACGAGCAGTACTTC.